These T cell receptor beta chains were read from a single sample in a study of blood T cell repertoires in COVID-19. Profiling relied on immunoSEQ multiplex PCR, and the TCRdb table lists in-frame clones only, not all of them. The repertoire consists of 230,000 or so clones, with 80% to 85% occurring once and the leading ten covering roughly 3.1%. Material: PBMCs or T cells enriched from blood (not recorded which). Every receptor here comes from a man in his fifties or sixties who had recovered from COVID-19. CDR3s include the opening cysteine and the closing phenylalanine or tryptophan. The D gene is left open where the match is weak. Clone size is shown for a subset of rows, as once, few, many or a class of expanded clone.

-,TRBV2,-,TRBJ2-7,TGTGCCAGCATACGAGACAGGAACTACGAGCAGTACTTC,CASIRDRNYEQYF
TRBD2,TRBV11-1,-,TRBJ2-3,TGTGCCAGCAGCTCCCGGACTAGCAGATCCTTGTCGGCGCAGTATTTT,CASSSRTSRSLSAQYF
TRBD1,TRBV9,-,TRBJ1-2,TGTGCCAGCAGCCCGGACAGGGCCTCGTTGTATGGCTACACCTTC,CASSPDRASLYGYTF
-,TRBV3-1/TRBV3-2,-,TRBJ2-1,TGTGCCAGCAGCCACAGCGCAGAGCAGTTCTTC,CASSHSAEQFF
TRBD2,TRBV5-4,-,TRBJ2-5,TGTGCCAGCAGCTTGGGGCTAGCGGGGGGACAAGAGACCCAGTACTTC,CASSLGLAGGQETQYF
-,TRBV19,-,TRBJ2-5,TGTGCCAGTAGTATCGTGGGAGGGGGAGAGACCCAGTACTTC,CASSIVGGGETQYF
TRBD1,TRBV2,-,TRBJ1-5,TGTGCCAGCCGGACCGGGACAGGGCGATATCAGCCCCAGCATTTT,CASRTGTGRYQPQHF
TRBD2,TRBV9,once,TRBJ2-2,TGTGCCAGCAGCGTTACCAGCGGGGGAGCGAACACCGGGGAGCTGTTTTTT,CASSVTSGGANTGELFF
-,TRBV12-5,-,TRBJ1-2,TGTGCTAGTGGTTTTATACGCGGGACCTTCTATGGCTACACCTTC,CASGFIRGTFYGYTF
TRBD2,TRBV12-5,-,TRBJ2-5,TGTGCTAGTGGTTTGGTTCTTGGGCGGGGGCAAGAGACCCAGTACTTC,CASGLVLGRGQETQYF
TRBD2,TRBV5-1,-,TRBJ2-6,TGCGCCAGCAGCTCAGGGCGGGGGTCTGGGGCCAACGTCCTGACTTTC,CASSSGRGSGANVLTF